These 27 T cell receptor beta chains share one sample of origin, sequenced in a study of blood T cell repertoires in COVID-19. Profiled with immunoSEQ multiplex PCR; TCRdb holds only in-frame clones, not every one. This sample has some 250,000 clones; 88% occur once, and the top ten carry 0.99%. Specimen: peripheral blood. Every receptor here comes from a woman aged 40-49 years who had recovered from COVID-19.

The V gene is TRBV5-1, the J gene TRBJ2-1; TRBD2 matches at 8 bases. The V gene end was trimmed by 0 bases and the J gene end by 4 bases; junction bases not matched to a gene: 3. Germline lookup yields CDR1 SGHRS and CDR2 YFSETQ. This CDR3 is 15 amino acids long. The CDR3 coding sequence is TGCGCCAGCAGCTTGGTTACTAGCGGATACAATGAGCAGTTCTTC. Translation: CASSLVTSGYNEQFF.

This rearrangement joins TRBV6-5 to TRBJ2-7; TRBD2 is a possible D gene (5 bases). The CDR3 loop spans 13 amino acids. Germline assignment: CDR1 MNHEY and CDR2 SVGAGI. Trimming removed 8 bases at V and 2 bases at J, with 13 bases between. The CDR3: CASAGQAAYEQYF. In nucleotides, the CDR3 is TGTGCCAGCGCGGGCCAGGCCGCCTACGAGCAGTACTTC.

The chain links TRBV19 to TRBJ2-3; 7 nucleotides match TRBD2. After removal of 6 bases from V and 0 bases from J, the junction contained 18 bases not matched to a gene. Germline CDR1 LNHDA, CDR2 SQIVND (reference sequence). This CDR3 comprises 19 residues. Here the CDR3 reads CASSPNGVAGVGSTDTQYF. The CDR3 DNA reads TGTGCCAGTAGCCCCAACGGAGTAGCGGGTGTGGGTAGCACAGATACGCAGTATTTT.

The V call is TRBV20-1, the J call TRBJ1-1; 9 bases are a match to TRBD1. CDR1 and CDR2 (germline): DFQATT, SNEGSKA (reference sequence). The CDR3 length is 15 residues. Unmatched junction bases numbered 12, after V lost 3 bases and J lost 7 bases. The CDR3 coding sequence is TGCAGTGCTAGTAGTGTTTGGGACAGGGCGGATGAAGCTTTCTTT. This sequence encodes CSASSVWDRADEAFF.

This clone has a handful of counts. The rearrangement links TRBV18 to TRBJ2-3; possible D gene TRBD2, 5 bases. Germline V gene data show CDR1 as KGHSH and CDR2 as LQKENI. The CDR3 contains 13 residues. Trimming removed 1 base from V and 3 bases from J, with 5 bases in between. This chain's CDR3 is CASSPRETDTQYF. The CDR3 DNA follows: TGTGCCAGCTCACCACGGGAGACAGATACGCAGTATTTT.

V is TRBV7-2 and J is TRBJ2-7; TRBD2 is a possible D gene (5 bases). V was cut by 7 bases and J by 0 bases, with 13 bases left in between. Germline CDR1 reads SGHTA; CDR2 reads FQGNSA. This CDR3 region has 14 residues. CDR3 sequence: CASTPGGPSYEQYF. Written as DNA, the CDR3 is TGTGCCAGCACCCCCGGCGGGCCCTCCTACGAGCAGTACTTC.

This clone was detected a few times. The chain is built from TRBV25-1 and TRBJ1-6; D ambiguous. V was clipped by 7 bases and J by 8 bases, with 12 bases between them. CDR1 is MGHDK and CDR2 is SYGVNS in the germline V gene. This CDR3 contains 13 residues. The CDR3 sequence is CASTRGLYSPLHF. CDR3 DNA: TGTGCCAGCACCCGAGGGCTTTATTCACCCCTCCACTTT. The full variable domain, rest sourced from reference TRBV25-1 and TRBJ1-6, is EADIYQTPRYLVIGTGKKITLECSQTMGHDKMYWYQQDPGMELHLIHYSYGVNSTEKGDLSSESTVSRIRTEHFPLTLESARPSHTSQYLCASTRGLYSPLHFGNGTRLTVT.

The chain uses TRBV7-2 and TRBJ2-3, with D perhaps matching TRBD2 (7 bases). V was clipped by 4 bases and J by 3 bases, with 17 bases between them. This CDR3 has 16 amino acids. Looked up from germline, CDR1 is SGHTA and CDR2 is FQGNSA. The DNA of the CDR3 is TGTGCCAGCAGCTCCCGGGGGGCGCGGGAGACAGATACGCAGTATTTT. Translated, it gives CASSSRGARETDTQYF.

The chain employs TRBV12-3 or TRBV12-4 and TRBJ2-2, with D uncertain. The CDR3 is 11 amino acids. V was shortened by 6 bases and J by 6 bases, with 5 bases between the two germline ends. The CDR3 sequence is CASRLAGELFF. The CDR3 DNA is TGTGCCAGCAGGCTAGCCGGGGAGCTGTTTTTT.

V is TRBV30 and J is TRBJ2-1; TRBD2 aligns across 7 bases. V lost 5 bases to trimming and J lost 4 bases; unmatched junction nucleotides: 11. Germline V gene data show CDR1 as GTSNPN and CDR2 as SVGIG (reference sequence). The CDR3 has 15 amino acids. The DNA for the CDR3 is TGTGCCTGGGGCACACACGGGGGGATTTACAATGAGCAGTTCTTC. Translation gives CAWGTHGGIYNEQFF.

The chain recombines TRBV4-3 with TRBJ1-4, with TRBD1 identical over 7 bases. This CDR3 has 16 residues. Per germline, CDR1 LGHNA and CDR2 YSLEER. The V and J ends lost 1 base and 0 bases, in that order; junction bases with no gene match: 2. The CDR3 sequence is CASSQGGTATNEKLFF. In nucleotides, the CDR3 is TGCGCCAGCAGCCAAGGAGGGACAGCAACTAATGAAAAACTGTTTTTT.

The CDR3 loop reads CATSPGLVRETQYF. The CDR3 DNA reads TGCGCCACCTCCCCGGGACTAGTGCGAGAGACCCAGTACTTC. This chain uses TRBV5-1 with TRBJ2-5; 8 nucleotides line up with TRBD2. CDR1 is SGHRS, CDR2 YFSETQ, per germline. This CDR3 has 14 amino acids. Trimming cost V 9 bases and J 4 bases; bases outside gene matches: 11.

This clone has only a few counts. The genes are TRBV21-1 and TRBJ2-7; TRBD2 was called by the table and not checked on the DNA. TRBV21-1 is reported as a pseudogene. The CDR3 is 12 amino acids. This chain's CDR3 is CASSPAGRGQYF. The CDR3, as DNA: TGTGCCAGCAGCCCAGCGGGCCGCGGGCAGTACTTC.

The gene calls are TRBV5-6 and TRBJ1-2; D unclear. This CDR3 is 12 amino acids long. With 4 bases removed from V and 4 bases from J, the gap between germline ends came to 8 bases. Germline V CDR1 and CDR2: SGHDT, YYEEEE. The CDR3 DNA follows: TGTGCCAGCAGCCCGGGATCCTATGGCTACACCTTC. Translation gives CASSPGSYGYTF.

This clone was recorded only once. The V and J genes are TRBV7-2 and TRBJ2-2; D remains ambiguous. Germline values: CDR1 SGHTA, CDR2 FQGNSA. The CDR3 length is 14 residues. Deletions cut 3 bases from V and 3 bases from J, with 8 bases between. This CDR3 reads CASSFGADTGELFF. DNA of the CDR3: TGTGCCAGCAGCTTCGGCGCGGACACCGGGGAGCTGTTTTTT.

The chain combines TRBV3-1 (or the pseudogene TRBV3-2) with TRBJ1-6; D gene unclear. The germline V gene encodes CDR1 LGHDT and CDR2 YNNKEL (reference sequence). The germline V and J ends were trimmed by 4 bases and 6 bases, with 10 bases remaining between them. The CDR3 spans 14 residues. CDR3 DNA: TGTGCCAGCAGCCCGGGGAACTTTAATTCACCCCTCCACTTT. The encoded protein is CASSPGNFNSPLHF.

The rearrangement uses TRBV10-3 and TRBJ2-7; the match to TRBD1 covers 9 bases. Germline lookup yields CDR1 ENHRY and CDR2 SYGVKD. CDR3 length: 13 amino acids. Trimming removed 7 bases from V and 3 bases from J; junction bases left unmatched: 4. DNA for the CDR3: TGTGCCATCACCCGGGGACAGGGCTACGAGCAGTACTTC. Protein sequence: CAITRGQGYEQYF.

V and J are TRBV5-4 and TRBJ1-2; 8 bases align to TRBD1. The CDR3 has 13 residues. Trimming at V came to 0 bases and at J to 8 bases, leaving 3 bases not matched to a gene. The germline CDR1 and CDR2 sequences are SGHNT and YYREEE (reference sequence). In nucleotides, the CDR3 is TGTGCCAGCAGCTTGGGCACAGGGGGAGGCTACACCTTC. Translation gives CASSLGTGGGYTF.

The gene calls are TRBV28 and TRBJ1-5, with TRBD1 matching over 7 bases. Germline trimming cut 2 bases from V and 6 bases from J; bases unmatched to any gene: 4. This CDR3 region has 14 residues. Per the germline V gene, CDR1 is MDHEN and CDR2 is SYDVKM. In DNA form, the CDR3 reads TGTGCCAGCAGTTTAGGGCAGGGGGGTCAGCCCCAGCATTTT. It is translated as CASSLGQGGQPQHF.

In nucleotides, the CDR3 is TGTGCCAGTAGTATAGAGGGCCCAACGACAGGAGATACGCAGTATTTT. It encodes CASSIEGPTTGDTQYF. The chain has TRBV19 and TRBJ2-3, with D possibly matching TRBD1 (6 bases). The CDR3 loop spans 16 amino acids. Trimming took 0 bases from V and 5 from J, leaving 15 bases between them. CDR1 and CDR2 (germline): LNHDA, SQIVND (reference sequence).

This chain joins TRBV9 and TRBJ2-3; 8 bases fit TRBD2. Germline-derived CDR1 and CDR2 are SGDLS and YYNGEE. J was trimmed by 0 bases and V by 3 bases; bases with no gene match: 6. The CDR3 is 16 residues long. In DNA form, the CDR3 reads TGTGCCAGCAGCGGAACTAGCGGAGGAAGCACAGATACGCAGTATTTT. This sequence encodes CASSGTSGGSTDTQYF.

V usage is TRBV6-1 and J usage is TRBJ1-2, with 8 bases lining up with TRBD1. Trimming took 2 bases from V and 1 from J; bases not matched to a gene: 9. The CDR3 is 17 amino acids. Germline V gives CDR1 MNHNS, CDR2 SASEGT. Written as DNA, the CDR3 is TGTGCCAGCAGTGAAAGGGGCAGGGGGCCATTTAACTATGGCTACACCTTC. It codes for CASSERGRGPFNYGYTF.

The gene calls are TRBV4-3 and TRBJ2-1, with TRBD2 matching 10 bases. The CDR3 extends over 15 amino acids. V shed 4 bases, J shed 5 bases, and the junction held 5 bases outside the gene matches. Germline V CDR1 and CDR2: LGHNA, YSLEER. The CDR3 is CASSPGLAANNEQFF. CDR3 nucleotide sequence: TGCGCCAGCAGCCCCGGACTAGCGGCAAACAATGAGCAGTTCTTC.

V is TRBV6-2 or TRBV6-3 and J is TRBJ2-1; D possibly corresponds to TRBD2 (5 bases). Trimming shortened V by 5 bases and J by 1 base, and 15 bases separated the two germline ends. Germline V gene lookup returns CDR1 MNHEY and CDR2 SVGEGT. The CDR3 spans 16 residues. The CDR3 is CASSNGPPGSYNEQFF. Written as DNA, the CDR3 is TGTGCCAGCAGTAACGGACCACCGGGGTCCTACAATGAGCAGTTCTTC.

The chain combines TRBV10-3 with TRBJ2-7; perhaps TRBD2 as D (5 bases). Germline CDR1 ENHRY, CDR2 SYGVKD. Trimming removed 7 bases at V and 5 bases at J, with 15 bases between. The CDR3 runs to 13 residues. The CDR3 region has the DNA TGTGCCATCAATTCGGGGAACGTCGACGAGCAGTACTTC. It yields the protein CAINSGNVDEQYF.

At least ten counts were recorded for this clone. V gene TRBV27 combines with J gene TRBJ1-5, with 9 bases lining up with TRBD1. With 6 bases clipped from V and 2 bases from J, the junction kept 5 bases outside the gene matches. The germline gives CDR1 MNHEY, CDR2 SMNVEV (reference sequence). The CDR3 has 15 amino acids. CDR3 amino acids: CASSQQGAGNQPQHF. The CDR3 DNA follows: TGTGCCAGCAGCCAACAGGGGGCCGGCAATCAGCCCCAGCATTTT.

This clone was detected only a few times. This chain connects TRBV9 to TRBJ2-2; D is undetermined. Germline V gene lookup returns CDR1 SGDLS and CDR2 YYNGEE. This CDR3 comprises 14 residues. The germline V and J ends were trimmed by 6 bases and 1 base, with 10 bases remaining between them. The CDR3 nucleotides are TGTGCCAGCACCGAACTCCTGAACACCGGGGAGCTGTTTTTT. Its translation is CASTELLNTGELFF.